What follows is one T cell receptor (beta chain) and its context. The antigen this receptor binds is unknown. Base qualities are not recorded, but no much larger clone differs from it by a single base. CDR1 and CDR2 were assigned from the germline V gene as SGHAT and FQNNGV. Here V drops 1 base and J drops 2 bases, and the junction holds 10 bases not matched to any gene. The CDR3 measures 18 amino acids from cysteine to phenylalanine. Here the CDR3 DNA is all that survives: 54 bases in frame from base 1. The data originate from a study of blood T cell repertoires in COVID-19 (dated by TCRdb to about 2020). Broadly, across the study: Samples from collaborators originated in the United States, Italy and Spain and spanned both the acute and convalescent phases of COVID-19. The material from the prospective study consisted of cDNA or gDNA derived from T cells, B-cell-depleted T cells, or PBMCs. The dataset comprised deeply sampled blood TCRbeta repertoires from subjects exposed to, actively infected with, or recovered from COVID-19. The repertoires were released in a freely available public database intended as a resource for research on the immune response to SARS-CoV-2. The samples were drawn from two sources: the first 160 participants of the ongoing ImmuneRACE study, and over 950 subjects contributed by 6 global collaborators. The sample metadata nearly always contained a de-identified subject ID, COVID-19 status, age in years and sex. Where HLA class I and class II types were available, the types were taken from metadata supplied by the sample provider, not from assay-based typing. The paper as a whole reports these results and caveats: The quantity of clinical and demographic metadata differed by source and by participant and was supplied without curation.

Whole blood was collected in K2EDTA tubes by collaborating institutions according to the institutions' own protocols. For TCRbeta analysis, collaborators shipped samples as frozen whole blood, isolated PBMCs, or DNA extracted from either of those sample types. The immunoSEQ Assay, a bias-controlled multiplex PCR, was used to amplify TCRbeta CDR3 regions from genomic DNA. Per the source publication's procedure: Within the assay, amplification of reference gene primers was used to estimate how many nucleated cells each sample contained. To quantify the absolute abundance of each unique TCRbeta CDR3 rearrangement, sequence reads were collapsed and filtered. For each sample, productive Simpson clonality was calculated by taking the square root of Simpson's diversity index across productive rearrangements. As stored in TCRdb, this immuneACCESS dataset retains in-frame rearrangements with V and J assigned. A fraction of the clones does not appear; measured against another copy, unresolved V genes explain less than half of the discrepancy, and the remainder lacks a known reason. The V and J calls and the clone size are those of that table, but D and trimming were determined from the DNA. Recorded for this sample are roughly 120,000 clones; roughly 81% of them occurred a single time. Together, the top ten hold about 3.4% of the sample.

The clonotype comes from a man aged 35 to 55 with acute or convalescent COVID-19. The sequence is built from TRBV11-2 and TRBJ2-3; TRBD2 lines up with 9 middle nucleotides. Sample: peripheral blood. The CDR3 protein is CASSLGAPGTSLTDTQYF. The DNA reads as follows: TGTGCCAGCAGCTTAGGGGCGCCCGGGACTAGCCTCACAGATACGCAGTATTTT.